A selection of T cell receptor beta chains follows, all from one sample in a study of molecular identifiers for immune sequencing clone quantification. TCRdb independently ran MiXCR on the PCR reads; one entry per CDR3 protein. The sample has about 500,000 distinct CDR3 sequences; around 21% are singletons. The sequenced material came from naive CD8+ T cells from blood, with Jurkat cell RNA spiked in. These receptors all come from a human donor in good health. Some libraries in this study had Jurkat cell RNA spiked in. The conserved cysteine and the conserved F or W are not part of the CDR3 here. D genes are given only for firm matches.

v_gene: TRBV9; d_gene: .; CDR3aa: ASSVMSGDYEQY
v_gene: TRBV29-1; d_gene: .; CDR3aa: SARGAQGSYEQY
v_gene: TRBV7-9; d_gene: .; CDR3aa: ASSYSSDTRY
v_gene: TRBV19; d_gene: .; CDR3aa: ASSIGAVMNTEAF
v_gene: TRBV11-2; d_gene: TRBD1; CDR3aa: ASSLANWDSPYNEQF
v_gene: TRBV4-2; d_gene: TRBD1; CDR3aa: ASSQGWDRGYEQY
v_gene: TRBV4-1; d_gene: TRBD1; CDR3aa: ASSQLTGGNQPQH
v_gene: TRBV27; d_gene: .; CDR3aa: ASSLFAGTEAF
v_gene: TRBV6-2/TRBV6-3; d_gene: TRBD2; CDR3aa: ASSYSLGGSSYEQY
v_gene: TRBV5-4; d_gene: .; CDR3aa: ASSFPDINYGYT
v_gene: TRBV13; d_gene: TRBD1; CDR3aa: ASSPRTGTTDTQY
v_gene: TRBV7-9; d_gene: .; CDR3aa: ASSLAQRVEAF
v_gene: TRBV28; d_gene: .; CDR3aa: ASSFHFDIPNTEAF
v_gene: TRBV19; d_gene: .; CDR3aa: ASSLSWDSTLTGELF
v_gene: TRBV7-9; d_gene: TRBD1; CDR3aa: ASSLAGQGMGTEAF
v_gene: TRBV4-1; d_gene: .; CDR3aa: ASSQDGLGSGEQF
v_gene: TRBV4-3; d_gene: .; CDR3aa: ASSQDWAGGSTYEQY
v_gene: TRBV4-1; d_gene: .; CDR3aa: ASSLRGGDVTGELF
v_gene: TRBV27; d_gene: TRBD1; CDR3aa: ASGQGDIYEQY
v_gene: TRBV9; d_gene: TRBD1; CDR3aa: ASSFRDRSTEAF
v_gene: TRBV27; d_gene: .; CDR3aa: ASSLLGQVNEQF
v_gene: TRBV2; d_gene: TRBD1; CDR3aa: ASSSSSTGYVDYGYT
v_gene: TRBV27; d_gene: .; CDR3aa: ASSPHGGPGTEAF
v_gene: TRBV29-1; d_gene: .; CDR3aa: SVVAREPGYHT
v_gene: TRBV2; d_gene: .; CDR3aa: ASSEAIVGSSHGQY
v_gene: TRBV19; d_gene: .; CDR3aa: ASGVDGGMEQF
v_gene: TRBV25-1; d_gene: .; CDR3aa: ASSDWSNQPQH
v_gene: TRBV5-6; d_gene: TRBD2; CDR3aa: ASSYGGGIGNIQY
v_gene: TRBV29-1; d_gene: TRBD1; CDR3aa: SGMDRGTYNEQF
v_gene: TRBV30; d_gene: .; CDR3aa: AGGGRIYEQY
v_gene: TRBV7-9; d_gene: TRBD1; CDR3aa: ASSPDRDASEAF
v_gene: TRBV7-9; d_gene: .; CDR3aa: ASSQKDRSLSPGETSSYEQY
v_gene: TRBV11-2; d_gene: TRBD1; CDR3aa: ASASGGNAYEQY
v_gene: TRBV7-2; d_gene: TRBD2; CDR3aa: ASSSYLLAGGPGTGELF
v_gene: TRBV20-1; d_gene: .; CDR3aa: SAQEPGQTYEQY
v_gene: TRBV11-2; d_gene: .; CDR3aa: ASSLSGGGDSGNTIY
v_gene: TRBV4-3; d_gene: .; CDR3aa: ASSQVSEPTYEQY
v_gene: TRBV29-1; d_gene: .; CDR3aa: SVGGGGGTDTQY
v_gene: TRBV20-1; d_gene: TRBD2; CDR3aa: SARETSGSFYEQY
v_gene: TRBV30; d_gene: TRBD1; CDR3aa: AWSWTGQGMTEAF
v_gene: TRBV11-2; d_gene: .; CDR3aa: ASSSGARHEQY
v_gene: TRBV11-2; d_gene: .; CDR3aa: ASSGYRDTSSGNTIY
v_gene: TRBV28; d_gene: TRBD1; CDR3aa: ASSPRDRGQY
v_gene: TRBV7-3; d_gene: .; CDR3aa: ASSPGPLGTDTQY
v_gene: TRBV6-4; d_gene: TRBD2; CDR3aa: ASSDVAGGPGEQF